The present T cell receptor beta chain was sequenced within a study of blood T cell repertoires in COVID-19. Across the whole study: The samples span acute and convalescent COVID-19 from the United States, Italy and Spain.

The CDR3 runs to 15 residues. Germline V gene sequence: CDR1 SGDLS, CDR2 YYNGEE. The ends lost 4 bases at V and 4 bases at J; junction bases unmatched: 9. Original data processing: How many nucleated cells were present was estimated from reference gene primer amplification. Only in-frame clones appear in the TCRdb table, and some are missing; sequencing was by immunoSEQ multiplex PCR. V and J calls plus clone size are reproduced from that table; the DNA served to infer D and trimming. Found here are about 42,000 clones, roughly three quarters of them singletons; the top ten hold roughly 8.7%. The chain carries TRBV9 and TRBJ1-2; 8 bases agree with TRBD1. The clonotype comes from a man aged 70 or older with active or convalescent COVID-19. Sequencing was carried out using peripheral blood. CDR3 amino acids: CASSPRTGSTYGYTF. DNA of the CDR3: TGTGCCAGCAGCCCCCGGACAGGGAGTACCTATGGCTACACCTTC.